Below, 20 T cell receptor beta chains from the same sample are listed, as sequenced in a study of blood T cell repertoires in COVID-19. The repertoire was sequenced with immunoSEQ multiplex PCR; TCRdb's copy has only in-frame clones and lacks some. Among 200,000 to 250,000 clones listed, roughly 90% were seen once. The sample comprised peripheral blood. The origin of the receptors is a man in his sixties who had recovered from COVID-19.

The V and J genes are TRBV5-6 and TRBJ2-2, with 10 bases that match TRBD1. The ends lost 4 bases at V and 7 bases at J; junction bases unmatched: 4. CDR1 is SGHDT, CDR2 YYEEEE, per germline. CDR3 size: 14 residues. Here the CDR3 DNA reads TGTGCCAGCAGCGCGGACAGGGGGAGCGGGGAGCTGTTTTTT. It yields the protein CASSADRGSGELFF.

The V call is TRBV5-6, the J call TRBJ2-7; 10 nucleotides agree with TRBD1. Germline-derived CDR1 and CDR2 are SGHDT and YYEEEE. This CDR3 is built from 15 residues. The V segment lost 4 bases and the J segment 6 bases; nucleotides outside the gene matches: 10. This CDR3 is CASSRMRDRGSEQYF. The CDR3 nucleotides are TGTGCCAGCAGCCGCATGCGGGACAGGGGAAGCGAGCAGTACTTC.

This clone was counted once. The chain joins TRBV5-1 to TRBJ2-3; TRBD1 matches 9 bases. V lost 7 bases and J lost 4; bases outside the gene matches: 4. CDR3 length: 13 residues. Looked up from germline, CDR1 is SGHRS and CDR2 is YFSETQ. The CDR3 sequence is CASGDRVSDTQYF. CDR3 bases: TGCGCCAGCGGGGACAGGGTATCAGATACGCAGTATTTT.

The V call is TRBV4-2, the J call TRBJ2-3; D ambiguous. V lost 0 bases to trimming and J lost 5 bases, with 12 bases between them. Per the germline V gene, CDR1 is LGHNA and CDR2 is YNFKEQ. This CDR3 is 15 amino acids long. CDR3: CASSQDRVAVDTQYF. CDR3 nucleotides: TGTGCCAGCAGCCAAGATCGAGTAGCAGTAGATACGCAGTATTTT.

This clone has a single count. The rearrangement links TRBV28 to TRBJ2-3; TRBD1 might be the D (6 bases). CDR3 length: 15 residues. Germline V gene data show CDR1 as MDHEN and CDR2 as SYDVKM. Trimming took 6 bases from V and 6 from J, leaving 19 bases between them. In nucleotides, the CDR3 is TGTGCCAGCAGCCCGTCGGGTAGGGGGATGGATACGCAGTATTTT. Protein: CASSPSGRGMDTQYF.

This clone was counted between two and nine times. The rearrangement joins TRBV18 to TRBJ2-7; 10 bases agree with TRBD1. Per the germline V gene, CDR1 is KGHSH and CDR2 is LQKENI. The CDR3 spans 15 residues. V shed 4 bases and J 5 bases; nucleotides not matched to a gene: 8. The CDR3 DNA is TGTGCCAGCTCACTATCTCGGACAGGGGGTGACGAGCAGTACTTC. Translating it yields CASSLSRTGGDEQYF.

This clone was detected once. The chain has TRBV27 and TRBJ2-3; 7 nucleotides agree with TRBD2. This CDR3 is 15 amino acids long. J was trimmed by 0 bases and V by 5 bases; bases with no gene match: 5. In germline, CDR1 is MNHEY, CDR2 SMNVEV (reference sequence). The CDR3 region has the DNA TGTGCCAGCAGTCCTTCTAGCGGCAGCACAGATACGCAGTATTTT. Residues: CASSPSSGSTDTQYF.

This clone was seen just once. The V call is TRBV7-2, the J call TRBJ2-2, with 8 positions matching TRBD2. Trimming removed 5 bases from V and 2 bases from J; junction bases left unmatched: 7. In germline, CDR1 is SGHTA, CDR2 FQGNSA. The CDR3 spans 16 residues. This chain's CDR3 is CASSPPGLVNTGELFF. CDR3 nucleotides: TGTGCCAGCAGCCCCCCGGGACTAGTAAACACCGGGGAGCTGTTTTTT.

The chain recombines TRBV5-4 with TRBJ2-3; TRBD1 agrees at 10 bases. V lost 2 bases and J lost 4; bases outside the gene matches: 7. This CDR3 comprises 16 residues. Germline loops: CDR1 SGHNT, CDR2 YYREEE (reference sequence). The CDR3 DNA reads as TGTGCCAGCAGCTTACCGGGACAGGGGTTGCCAGATACGCAGTATTTT. This sequence encodes CASSLPGQGLPDTQYF.

This rearrangement joins TRBV30 to TRBJ2-1; 7 nucleotides line up with TRBD2. The CDR3 totals 14 residues. Germline lookup yields CDR1 GTSNPN and CDR2 SVGIG (reference sequence). CDR3 loop: CASRTSGKYNEQFF. The CDR3 DNA sequence: TGTGCTTCTCGGACCAGCGGGAAATACAATGAGCAGTTCTTC.

The chain employs TRBV5-8 and TRBJ1-5, with 9 bases fitting TRBD1. The CDR3 runs to 13 residues. Germline CDR1 and CDR2: SGHTS and YDEGEE. V lost 5 bases to trimming and J lost 4 bases; unmatched junction nucleotides: 1. This CDR3 is CASRGQGNQPQHF. The CDR3 nucleotides read TGTGCCAGCAGAGGACAGGGGAATCAGCCCCAGCATTTT.

The rearrangement joins TRBV30 to TRBJ1-1; D remains ambiguous. Germline CDR1 is GTSNPN and CDR2 is SVGIG (reference sequence). There are 12 residues in the CDR3. With 5 bases removed from V and 5 bases from J, the gap between germline ends came to 12 bases. CDR3 region: CAWGESGTEAFF. CDR3 DNA sequence: TGTGCCTGGGGGGAGAGTGGGACTGAAGCTTTCTTT.

The rearrangement uses TRBV29-1 and TRBJ2-1, with 14 bases lining up with TRBD2. CDR1 and CDR2 from the germline V gene are SQVTM and ANQGSEA. The CDR3 is 18 residues long. J lost 6 bases, V lost 1 base, and 11 bases had no gene match. The CDR3 reads CSVEVLPGTSGGFNEQFF. CDR3 nucleotides: TGCAGCGTTGAAGTCCTCCCTGGGACTAGCGGGGGTTTCAATGAGCAGTTCTTC.

The V and J genes are TRBV28 and TRBJ2-7, with D perhaps matching TRBD1 (6 bases). Germline CDR1 and CDR2: MDHEN and SYDVKM. V dropped 3 bases and J dropped 5 bases, with 11 bases sitting between them. The CDR3 totals 13 residues. The CDR3 region is CASSFLRGNEQYF. Written as DNA, the CDR3 is TGTGCCAGCAGTTTTCTCAGGGGTAACGAGCAGTACTTC.

V and J are TRBV12-3 or TRBV12-4 and TRBJ2-7; D is unresolved. V lost 1 base, J lost 3 bases, and 7 bases lay in between. This CDR3 has 13 residues. CDR3 in amino acids: CASSLVRFYEQYF. As DNA, the CDR3 is TGTGCCAGCAGTTTAGTCAGGTTCTACGAGCAGTACTTC.

This chain connects TRBV27 to TRBJ2-3, with TRBD2 matching over 8 bases. CDR3 length: 15 residues. V was clipped by 5 bases and J by 0 bases; unmatched bases: 4. Germline V CDR1 and CDR2: MNHEY, SMNVEV (reference sequence). CDR3 loop: CASSRSGASTDTQYF. DNA of the CDR3: TGTGCCAGCAGTCGTAGCGGGGCGAGCACAGATACGCAGTATTTT.

The chain combines TRBV5-1 with TRBJ1-1; weak D call: TRBD1 (5 bases). Per the germline V gene, CDR1 is SGHRS and CDR2 is YFSETQ. V shed 3 bases and J shed 3 bases, with 6 bases lying between them. The CDR3 is made up of 12 amino acids. CDR3 amino acids: CASSWGDTEAFF. CDR3 in DNA: TGCGCCAGCAGCTGGGGGGACACTGAAGCTTTCTTT.

The chain uses TRBV5-1 and TRBJ2-1, with D possibly matching TRBD2 (6 bases). CDR1 is SGHRS and CDR2 is YFSETQ in the germline V gene. This CDR3 is built from 15 residues. Trimming removed 4 bases at V and 8 bases at J, with 19 bases between. This chain's CDR3 is CASSREGGPVDEQFF. The CDR3 DNA is TGCGCCAGCAGCAGAGAGGGAGGACCCGTGGATGAGCAGTTCTTC.

The chain carries TRBV6-4 and TRBJ2-1, with 13 bases identical to TRBD2. The CDR3 is 15 amino acids. With 6 bases clipped from V and 3 bases from J, the junction kept 2 bases outside the gene matches. Germline loops: CDR1 MRHNA, CDR2 SNTAGT. CDR3 in DNA: TGTGCCAGCAGAAGGACTAGCGGGAGCTACAATGAGCAGTTCTTC. It encodes CASRRTSGSYNEQFF.

The rearrangement uses TRBV19 and TRBJ2-2, with D tentatively TRBD1 (6 bases). The CDR3 runs to 16 residues. CDR1 is LNHDA, CDR2 SQIVND, per germline (reference sequence). Trimming stripped 1 base from V and 5 bases from J, with 14 bases between. CDR3 protein: CASSIGRGRVTGELFF. The CDR3 region has the DNA TGTGCCAGTAGTATAGGCAGGGGAAGGGTGACCGGGGAGCTGTTTTTT.